The 18 T cell receptor beta chains below were found in one sample sequenced in a study of T-cell reconstitution after alpha-beta-depleted transplantation in children. Unique molecular identifiers were incorporated when the TCRbeta library was constructed. TCRdb re-called the PCR reads through MiXCR, storing one row per CDR3 protein. The data hold around 64,000 distinct CDR3 sequences, with approximately 10% observed a single time. The sequenced sample was PBMCs, obtained before TCRalphabeta/CD19-depleted stem cell transplant. The receptor source for this set is a boy younger than 18 with acute myeloid leukemia, due to receive a stem cell transplant.

This clonotype occurred many times. J is TRBJ2-1 and V is TRBV3-1; 7 bases align to TRBD2. J was trimmed by 5 bases and V by 4 bases; bases with no gene match: 5. Germline V gene lookup returns CDR1 LGHDT and CDR2 YNNKEL (reference sequence). The CDR3 totals 14 residues. The DNA of the CDR3 is TGTGCCAGCAGCCCGACTAGCCTAAACAATGAGCAGTTCTTC. It translates to CASSPTSLNNEQFF.

This clonotype appeared a few times. The genes are TRBV6-5 and TRBJ2-7, with D tentatively TRBD1 (5 bases). The CDR3 sequence is 16 residues long. Trimming removed 3 bases from V and 7 bases from J, with 22 bases in between. CDR1 is MNHEY, CDR2 SVGAGI, per germline. CDR3 loop: CASSYYAPGQGGEQYF. The CDR3 DNA follows: TGTGCCAGCAGTTATTATGCCCCCGGGCAGGGTGGTGAGCAGTACTTC.

The chain links TRBV7-9 to TRBJ2-7; 7 bases map to TRBD2. V was clipped by 4 bases and J by 11 bases; unmatched bases: 8. CDR3 length equals 12 residues. Per germline, CDR1 SEHNR and CDR2 FQNEAQ (reference sequence). CDR3 loop: CASSSHGGGEYF. The CDR3 DNA sequence: TGTGCCAGCAGCTCCCATGGGGGGGGGGAGTACTTC.

This clonotype was seen many times. The chain combines TRBV29-1 with TRBJ1-1; D perhaps matches TRBD1 (5 bases). Between the trimmed V and J ends, which lost 5 bases and 0 bases, there was a span of 10 bases. CDR1 is SQVTM, CDR2 ANQGSEA, per germline. The CDR3 is 13 amino acids. Here the CDR3 reads CSVRGGVNTEAFF. CDR3 DNA: TGCAGCGTTCGGGGGGGGGTGAACACTGAAGCTTTCTTT.

This clonotype was seen repeatedly, ten times or more. The chain has TRBV10-3 and TRBJ1-6; TRBD1 is a possible D gene (5 bases). Germline V lookup: CDR1 ENHRY, CDR2 SYGVKD. The V end was cut by 6 bases, the J end by 8 bases, with 14 bases between. This CDR3 contains 14 residues. CDR3 bases: TGTGCCATCAGGGCCGGGACGGATTATTCACCCCTCCACTTT. This translates into CAIRAGTDYSPLHF.

The V gene is TRBV30, the J gene TRBJ1-1; no clear D gene. Between the trimmed V and J ends, which lost 3 bases and 7 bases, there was a span of 9 bases. The V gene's germline CDR1 is GTSNPN and CDR2 SVGIG (reference sequence). The CDR3 covers 11 residues. The CDR3 bases are TGTGCCTGGAGCCTAAAAGGTGAAGCTTTCTTT. It specifies CAWSLKGEAFF.

This clonotype was counted ten times or more. This chain connects TRBV3-1 to TRBJ1-4, with 7 positions matching TRBD1. Germline V CDR1 and CDR2: LGHDT, YNNKEL (reference sequence). The CDR3 has 14 residues. V shed 6 bases and J 7 bases; nucleotides not matched to a gene: 8. The CDR3 reads CASSPTGFGEKLFF. CDR3 nucleotides: TGTGCCAGCAGTCCGACAGGGTTCGGTGAAAAACTGTTTTTT.

The chain combines TRBV18 with TRBJ2-7; D remains unclear. Germline assignment: CDR1 KGHSH and CDR2 LQKENI. This CDR3 region has 13 residues. V was shortened by 3 bases and J by 4 bases, with 10 bases between the two germline ends. For the CDR3, the DNA is TGTGCCAGCTCACCCATGGGATATTACGAGCAGTACGTC. It yields the protein CASSPMGYYEQYV.

In its sample, this clonotype was seen many times. This chain connects TRBV3-1 to TRBJ1-1; maybe TRBD1 (6 bases). The CDR3 is made up of 15 amino acids. V was clipped by 5 bases and J by 1 base, with 14 bases between them. Germline V gene lookup returns CDR1 LGHDT and CDR2 YNNKEL (reference sequence). The CDR3 region is CASSFWPGENTEAFF. For the CDR3, the DNA is TGTGCCAGCAGCTTTTGGCCAGGGGAGAACACTGAAGCTTTCTTT. Variable domain in full (rest from reference TRBV3-1 and TRBJ1-1): DTAVSQTPKYLVTQMGNDKSIKCEQNLGHDTMYWYKQDSKKFLKIMFSYNNKELIINETVPNRFSPKSPDKAHLNLHINSLELGDSAVYFCASSFWPGENTEAFFGQGTRLTVV.

This clonotype was recorded many times. CDR3 bases: TGTGCCAGCAGTGGCCCTCGCGGGAGAGTCAACGAGCAGTACTTC. This sequence encodes CASSGPRGRVNEQYF. This rearrangement joins TRBV2 to TRBJ2-7; 7 bases map to TRBD2. This CDR3 is 15 amino acids long. With 4 bases clipped from V and 5 bases from J, the junction kept 11 bases outside the gene matches. Looked up from germline, CDR1 is SNHLY and CDR2 is FYNNEI.

In its sample, this clonotype was seen many times. V gene TRBV12-3 or TRBV12-4 combines with J gene TRBJ2-1; 7 bases line up with TRBD1. The CDR3 has 14 residues. Germline trimming cut 4 bases from V and 3 bases from J; bases unmatched to any gene: 3. The CDR3 region is CASSWGTDYNEQFF. The CDR3 DNA follows: TGTGCCAGCAGTTGGGGGACAGACTACAATGAGCAGTTCTTC.

Worth noting for this clonotype: A much larger clonotype is one base distant, so this may be a read error. This chain links TRBV27 with TRBJ1-4; D is ambiguous. V lost 6 bases to trimming and J lost 8 bases, with 19 bases between them. There are 15 residues in the CDR3. Looked up from germline, CDR1 is MNHEY and CDR2 is SMNVEV (reference sequence). CDR3 residues: CASSPAATIGEKLFF. The CDR3 bases are TGTGCCAGCAGCCCAGCCGCGACAATCGGAGAAAAACTGTTTTTT.

The table lists this clonotype with many counts. The V call is TRBV7-9, the J call TRBJ1-1; D is ambiguous. The CDR3 sequence is 12 residues long. Germline values: CDR1 SEHNR, CDR2 FQNEAQ (reference sequence). V was pared by 1 base and J by 13 bases, with 13 bases between. CDR3 DNA sequence: TGTGCCAGCAGCTTAGGGGGTCTCGAGGGTTTCTTT. It translates to CASSLGGLEGFF. Full variable domain (remainder filled in from reference TRBV7-9 and TRBJ1-1): DTGVSQNPRHKITKRGQNVTFRCDPISEHNRLYWYRQTLGQGPEFLTYFQNEAQLEKSRLLSDRFSAERPKGSFSTLEIQRTEQGDSAMYLCASSLGGLEGFFGQGTRLTVV.

V and J are TRBV10-3 and TRBJ2-3; 9 positions match TRBD2. The CDR3 runs to 15 residues. V lost 10 bases and J lost 0; bases outside the gene matches: 8. Germline V gives CDR1 ENHRY, CDR2 SYGVKD. The chain's CDR3 is CATGRAGGSTDTQYF. CDR3 coding DNA: TGTGCCACCGGAAGGGCGGGAGGGAGCACAGATACGCAGTATTTT.

In this sample, this clonotype turned up many times. The J gene is TRBJ2-5, the V gene TRBV28; 7 bases line up with TRBD2. The CDR3 has 13 residues. Germline values: CDR1 MDHEN, CDR2 SYDVKM. The V and J ends lost 7 bases and 4 bases, in that order; junction bases with no gene match: 6. The CDR3 is CASKGGPGETQYF. The CDR3 nucleotides are TGTGCCAGCAAGGGAGGGCCAGGAGAGACCCAGTACTTC.

The sample holds many counts of this clonotype. This rearrangement joins TRBV20-1 to TRBJ1-6; a possible D gene is TRBD1 (5 bases). Per the germline V gene, CDR1 is DFQATT and CDR2 is SNEGSKA (reference sequence). Trimming cost V 3 bases and J 7 bases, with 13 bases left between them. This CDR3 comprises 14 residues. The CDR3 protein is CSASDSALNSPLHF. The CDR3 DNA follows: TGCAGTGCTAGCGACAGTGCGCTCAATTCACCCCTCCACTTT.

The table lists this clonotype with many counts. The chain recombines TRBV10-3 with TRBJ1-6; D may be TRBD1 (5 bases). This CDR3 spans 14 amino acids. Trimming cost V 4 bases and J 5 bases, with 9 bases left between them. Germline V lookup: CDR1 ENHRY, CDR2 SYGVKD. Here the CDR3 reads CAISVGTDNSPLHF. In nucleotides, the CDR3 is TGTGCCATCAGTGTCGGGACGGATAATTCACCCCTCCACTTT.

This clonotype has a count of ten or more. This sequence joins TRBV2 and TRBJ2-1; 9 bases are shared with TRBD2. CDR3 size: 15 residues. V dropped 5 bases and J dropped 8; count of bases not matched to a gene: 10. Germline values: CDR1 SNHLY, CDR2 FYNNEI. CDR3 residues: CASSYISGRVDEQFF. As DNA, the CDR3 is TGTGCCAGCAGTTACATTAGCGGGAGAGTTGATGAGCAGTTCTTC. The variable domain in full, with the rest retrieved from reference TRBV2 and TRBJ2-1, is EPEVTQTPSHQVTQMGQEVILRCVPISNHLYFYWYRQILGQKVEFLVSFYNNEISEKSEIFDDQFSVERPDGSNFTLKIRSTKLEDSAMYFCASSYISGRVDEQFFGPGTRLTVL.